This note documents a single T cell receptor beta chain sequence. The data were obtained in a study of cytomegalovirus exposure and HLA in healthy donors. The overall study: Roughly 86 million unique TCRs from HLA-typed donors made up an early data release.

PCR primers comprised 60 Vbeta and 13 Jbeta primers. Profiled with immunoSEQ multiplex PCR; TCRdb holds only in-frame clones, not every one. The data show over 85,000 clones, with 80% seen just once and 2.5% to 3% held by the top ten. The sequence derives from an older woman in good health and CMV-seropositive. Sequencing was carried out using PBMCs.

CDR3 bases: TGCGCCAGCAGCGAGACAGGGAGTAACTATGGCTACACCTTC. It yields the protein CASSETGSNYGYTF. The chain couples TRBV5-1 to TRBJ1-2; 7 nucleotides agree with TRBD1. Germline V gene lookup returns CDR1 SGHRS and CDR2 YFSETQ. V trimming: 4 bases; J trimming: 1 base; junction bases outside the gene matches: 4. This CDR3 region has 14 residues.